Each of the 7 T cell receptor beta chains below was sequenced from the same sample in a study of blood T cell repertoires in COVID-19. Clones were read by immunoSEQ multiplex PCR, and TCRdb kept only the in-frame ones, dropping some. Among around 250,000 clones listed, about 90% were seen once. The sequenced material came from PBMCs or T cells enriched from blood (not recorded which). These TCRs come from a human donor in a cohort exposed to, infected with or recovered from COVID-19 (not recorded which). The donor label of this sample is uncertain.

The V and J genes are TRBV9 and TRBJ1-1; tentatively, D is TRBD1 (6 bases). CDR3 length equals 13 residues. The V and J ends lost 4 bases and 4 bases respectively, with 11 bases between them. CDR1 and CDR2 from the germline V gene are SGDLS and YYNGEE. The chain's CDR3 is CASSPPRGTEAFF. For the CDR3, the DNA is TGTGCCAGCAGCCCCCCCAGGGGCACTGAAGCTTTCTTT.

This chain links TRBV7-3 with TRBJ2-5; TRBD2 matches 12 bases. The CDR3 extends over 15 amino acids. The germline gives CDR1 SGHTA, CDR2 FQGTGA. V shed 5 bases, J shed 1 base, and the junction held 2 bases outside the gene matches. The CDR3 bases are TGTGCCAGCAGCCCTAGCGGGGGGGCCCAAGAGACCCAGTACTTC. Amino acid sequence: CASSPSGGAQETQYF. The full variable domain, rest sourced from reference TRBV7-3 and TRBJ2-5, is GAGVSQTPSNKVTEKGKYVELRCDPISGHTALYWYRQSLGQGPEFLIYFQGTGAADDSGLPNDRFFAVRPEGSVSTLKIQRTERGDSAVYLCASSPSGGAQETQYFGPGTRLLVL.

The rearrangement uses TRBV21-1 and TRBJ1-1; TRBD1 is the table's D call and was not checked against the DNA. TRBV21-1 is classified as a pseudogene. The CDR3 spans 14 residues. The CDR3 loop reads CASSPLAGFTEAFF. The CDR3, as DNA: TGTGCCAGCAGCCCCTTGGCAGGGTTCACTGAAGCTTTCTTT.

The genes are TRBV29-1 and TRBJ1-1; D may be TRBD1 (6 bases). V lost 7 bases and J 5 bases, leaving 17 bases between the germline ends. The V gene's germline CDR1 is SQVTM and CDR2 ANQGSEA. This CDR3 is built from 13 residues. The CDR3 DNA reads TGCAGCGGGCAACAGGGAAGGGAAACTGAAGCTTTCTTT. It codes for CSGQQGRETEAFF.

The chain carries TRBV5-1 and TRBJ2-7; TRBD1 might be the D (5 bases). Trimming pared 0 bases from V and 0 bases from J, leaving 10 bases between. The CDR3 totals 15 residues. Germline V lookup: CDR1 SGHRS, CDR2 YFSETQ. Here the CDR3 DNA reads TGCGCCAGCAGCTTGGGGTTGACAGCCTCCTACGAGCAGTACTTC. Its protein product is CASSLGLTASYEQYF.

The genes are TRBV6-5 and TRBJ1-3; D uncertain. Germline loops: CDR1 MNHEY, CDR2 SVGAGI. V was clipped by 8 bases and J by 1 base, with 9 bases between them. This CDR3 is 13 amino acids long. The CDR3 nucleotides read TGTGCCAGCCGGGATAGATCTGGAAACACCATATATTTT. It specifies CASRDRSGNTIYF.

In DNA form, the CDR3 reads TGTGCCAGCAGCTTCGCCGGTAACACCATATATTTT. It encodes CASSFAGNTIYF. The chain links TRBV7-9 to TRBJ1-3; unclear D gene. Trimming stripped 3 bases from V and 7 bases from J, with 7 bases between. CDR1 is SEHNR and CDR2 is FQNEAQ in the germline V gene (reference sequence). The CDR3 is 12 residues long.